The entry below describes one TCR beta chain. No cognate antigen has been identified for it. The junction departs from germline at one end; a sequencing error may be responsible. These data are taken from a study of tumor-infiltrating lymphocytes in primary liver carcinoma (dated by TCRdb to the late 2010s). Broadly, across the study: Between November 2015 and early 2016, about five patients in China with histopathologically diagnosed primary liver carcinoma had their tumors surgically resected. Repertoires from technical replicates were highly reproducible, with mean shared-clone rates about 0.86 and correlation coefficients above 0.98. For each liver tumor, the study sampled five regions along with adjacent normal tissue and blood, and applied TCRbeta repertoire sequencing, expression microarrays and whole-exome sequencing. The tumors of the five patients were staged as T1-T3 N0M0, with maximum diameters ranging from about 4.2 to 10 cm. Of the five patients, three men and two women aged 30 to 69 years, four had hepatocellular carcinoma and one had combined HCC and intrahepatic cholangiocarcinoma. A total of roughly 35 specimens from 5 patients went through TCRbeta repertoire sequencing, namely 25 tumor regions, 5 adjacent noncancerous liver tissues and 5 peripheral blood samples. Samples yielded roughly 3.65 to 7.13 million productive TCRbeta reads; read depth did not differ significantly between tissue types. Beyond this particular receptor, the publication reports: Because the samples were bulk and unsorted, CD4+ and CD8+ T cell repertoires could not be compared. The top 250 clones made up a significantly larger repertoire fraction in tumors than in blood (p = 0.039). Repertoire overlap was found to be higher between tumor regions (mean around 35%) than between tumor-adjacent (about 17%) or tumor-blood (around 14%) pairs, consistent with antigen-driven expansion. The study included only four to six patients, and the authors note findings should be validated in a larger study. Because only the TCR beta chain was sequenced and unpaired alpha chains were not captured, true repertoire diversity is likely underestimated.

TCRbeta-specific cDNA was reverse-transcribed from about 520 ng total RNA using a constant-region primer and ProtoScript II reverse transcriptase. Construction of the TCRbeta libraries relied on three nested rounds of multiplex PCR, following a slightly modified ARM-PCR procedure. Multiplex TRBV1-TRBV30 forward primers and a Cbeta reverse primer were used in the first two PCR rounds, each of which was run for around 9 cycles. Sample barcodes and Illumina adapters were added in a final 25-cycle PCR using Deep VentR polymerase. Before sequencing, amplicons of 200-500 bp were gel-purified using a QIAquick gel extraction kit. An Illumina HiSeq 2500 was used to sequence the TCRbeta amplicons, generating 250-bp paired-end reads. On the study's bioinformatics: Reads were quality-trimmed with Trimmomatic v0.33, and paired reads were merged with FLASH v1.2.11 to recover full CDR3 sequences. V, D and J germline segments were assigned to the rearranged TCRbeta sequences by MiGEC v1.2.1b. Clonotype statistics and Shannon-Wiener diversity indices were computed with VDJtools v1.0.0. Except for diversity analysis, only each sample's 250 most abundant clonotypes were used in subsequent analyses to reduce sampling bias. TCRdb reanalyzed the raw reads on its own, using fastp at Q25 for trimming and MiXCR for clone calling, and kept in-frame beta chains. CDR3 protein sequences are deduplicated, and each keeps its most common genes and DNA. In this record, the V and J calls reflect TCRdb's handling and not the investigators' own analysis. Within this sample are just over 300,000 distinct CDR3 sequences, with about three fifths of them counted one time only. The top ten clones comprise approximately 17% of the sample.

Blood RNA was extracted from unsorted whole blood with TRIzol reagent; germline DNA came from the DNeasy Blood & Tissue kit. At the time of sampling, the patients were treatment-naive and had chronic HBV infection. Roughly 4 milliliters of peripheral blood were collected into K2EDTA tubes before surgery. The germline V gene (reference sequence) sets CDR1 to SEHNR and CDR2 to FQNEAQ. The CDR3 has 15 amino acids, counting the end cysteine and phenylalanine. The only DNA kept is the CDR3, 45 bases in frame from the first base. This sequence originates from a woman aged 25-40 years with primary liver carcinoma and hepatitis B virus infection. The chain links TRBV7-9 with TRBJ2-5; the D gene is tentatively TRBD1 or TRBD2, each matching 5 bases. Specimen: peripheral blood. For the CDR3, the sequence is CANSSTLGVGETQYF. The DNA sequence is given as TGTGCCAACAGCTCTACCCTGGGGGTCGGGGAGACCCAGTACTTC.